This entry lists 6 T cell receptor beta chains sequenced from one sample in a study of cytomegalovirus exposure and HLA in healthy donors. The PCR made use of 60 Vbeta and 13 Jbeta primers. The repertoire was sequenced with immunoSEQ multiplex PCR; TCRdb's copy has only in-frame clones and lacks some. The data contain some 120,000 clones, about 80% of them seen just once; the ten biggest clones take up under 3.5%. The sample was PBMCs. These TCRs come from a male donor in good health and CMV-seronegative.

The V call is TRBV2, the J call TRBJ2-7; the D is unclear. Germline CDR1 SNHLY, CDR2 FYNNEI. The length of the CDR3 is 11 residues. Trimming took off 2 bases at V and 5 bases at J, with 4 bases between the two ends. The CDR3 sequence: CASSELHEQYF. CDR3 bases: TGTGCCAGCAGTGAACTTCACGAGCAGTACTTC.

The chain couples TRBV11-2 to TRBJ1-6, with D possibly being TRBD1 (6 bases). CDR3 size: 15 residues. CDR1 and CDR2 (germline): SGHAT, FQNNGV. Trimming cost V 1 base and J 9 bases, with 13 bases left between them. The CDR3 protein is CASSLGTAPGSPLHF. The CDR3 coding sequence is TGTGCCAGCAGCTTAGGGACAGCCCCGGGTTCACCCCTCCACTTT. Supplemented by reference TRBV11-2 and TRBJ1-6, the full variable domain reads EAGVAQSPRYKIIEKRQSVAFWCNPISGHATLYWYQQILGQGPKLLIQFQNNGVVDDSQLPKDRFSAERLKGVDSTLKIQPAKLEDSAVYLCASSLGTAPGSPLHFGNGTRLTVT.

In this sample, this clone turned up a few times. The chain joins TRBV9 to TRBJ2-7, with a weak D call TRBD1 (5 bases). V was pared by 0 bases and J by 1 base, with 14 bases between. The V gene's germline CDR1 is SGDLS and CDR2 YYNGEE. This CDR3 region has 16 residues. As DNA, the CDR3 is TGTGCCAGCAGCGTAGGCGTGGGCAGGACATCCTACGAGCAGTACTTC. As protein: CASSVGVGRTSYEQYF.

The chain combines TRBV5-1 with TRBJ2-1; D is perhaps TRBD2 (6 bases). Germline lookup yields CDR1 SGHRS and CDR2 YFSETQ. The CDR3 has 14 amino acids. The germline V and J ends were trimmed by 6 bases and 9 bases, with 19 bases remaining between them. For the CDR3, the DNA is TGCGCCAGCATGATATCGGGAGAAGTGGGTGAGCAGTTCTTC. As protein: CASMISGEVGEQFF.

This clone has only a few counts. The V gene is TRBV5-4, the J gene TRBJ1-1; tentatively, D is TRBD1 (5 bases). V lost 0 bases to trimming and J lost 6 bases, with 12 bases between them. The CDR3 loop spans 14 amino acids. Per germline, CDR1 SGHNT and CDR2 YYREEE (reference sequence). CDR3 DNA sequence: TGTGCCAGCAGCTTGGGGCAGGGTCGGCCTGAAGCTTTCTTT. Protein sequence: CASSLGQGRPEAFF.

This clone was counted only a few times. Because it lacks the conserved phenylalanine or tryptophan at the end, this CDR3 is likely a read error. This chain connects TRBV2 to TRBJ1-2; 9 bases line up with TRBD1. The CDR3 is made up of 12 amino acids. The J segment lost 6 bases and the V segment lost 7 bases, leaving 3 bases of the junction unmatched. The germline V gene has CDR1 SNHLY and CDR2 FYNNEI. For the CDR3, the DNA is TGTGCCAGCATGACAGGGGGTCATGGCTACACCCTC. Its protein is CASMTGGHGYTL.